At least ten counts were recorded for the clone carrying this T cell receptor beta chain. Antigen unknown. The data were obtained in a study of T cells in Graves' hyperthyroidism and ophthalmopathy. The CDR3 covers 15 residues. The V segment lost 7 bases and the J segment 5 bases; nucleotides outside the gene matches: 5. TCR beta CDR3 regions were amplified from RNA transcripts. HTBI primers drove first-round RT-PCR of the TCR CDR3. One entry per CDR3 protein results from TCRdb running MiXCR on the multiplex PCR reads. The table lists roughly 740,000 distinct CDR3 sequences, about 16% of them singletons, with over 7.5% in the top ten. Study conclusions and caveats: Among clonotypes expanded in thyroid above 0.001, most were also found in blood. Onset of ophthalmopathy came a median approximately 6.8 months after the model predicted it.

The TCR comes from a man aged 18 to 30 with Graves' hyperthyroidism. The genes are TRBV12-3 or TRBV12-4 and TRBJ2-1, with 13 bases that match TRBD2. The sequenced sample was blood. CDR3 DNA sequence: TGTGCCAGCAAACTAGCGGGAGGGTTCCACAATGAGCAGTTCTTC. Translated, it gives CASKLAGGFHNEQFF.